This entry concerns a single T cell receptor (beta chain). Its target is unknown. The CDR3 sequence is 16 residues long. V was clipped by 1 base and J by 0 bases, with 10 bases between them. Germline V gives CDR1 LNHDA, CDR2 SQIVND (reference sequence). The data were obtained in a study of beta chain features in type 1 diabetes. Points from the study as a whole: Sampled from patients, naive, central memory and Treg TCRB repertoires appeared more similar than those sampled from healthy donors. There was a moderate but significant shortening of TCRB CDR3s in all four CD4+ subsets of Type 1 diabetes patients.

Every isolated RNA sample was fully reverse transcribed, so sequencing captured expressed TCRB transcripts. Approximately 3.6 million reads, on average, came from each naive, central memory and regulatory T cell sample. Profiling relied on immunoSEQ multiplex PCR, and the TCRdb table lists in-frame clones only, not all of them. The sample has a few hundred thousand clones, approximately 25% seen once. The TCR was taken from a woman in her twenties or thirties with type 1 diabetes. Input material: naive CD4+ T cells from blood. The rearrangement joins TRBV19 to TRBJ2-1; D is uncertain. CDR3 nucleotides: TGTGCCAGTAGTATAGGGCAGGATAGCTCCTACAATGAGCAGTTCTTC. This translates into CASSIGQDSSYNEQFF.